This TCR beta chain was documented in a study of early T cells in non-severe SARS-CoV-2 infection. At least ten counts were recorded for this clonotype. Using its own MiXCR run on the 5' RACE reads, TCRdb lists one record per CDR3 protein. The table includes 50,000 to 70,000 distinct CDR3 sequences, about 8.9% detected once. This CDR3 is 14 amino acids long. From germline, CDR1 is SQVTM and CDR2 ANQGSEA. V trimming: 6 bases; J trimming: 3 bases; junction bases outside the gene matches: 8. The rearrangement joins TRBV29-1 to TRBJ2-3; 8 nucleotides align to TRBD2. The clonotype comes from an adult who was a healthcare worker with PCR-confirmed SARS-CoV-2 infection or an uninfected control (not recorded which). Sequencing used whole blood. CDR3 DNA: TGCAGCGTCGCCTTAGCGGGAAGTACAGATACGCAGTATTTT. As protein: CSVALAGSTDTQYF.